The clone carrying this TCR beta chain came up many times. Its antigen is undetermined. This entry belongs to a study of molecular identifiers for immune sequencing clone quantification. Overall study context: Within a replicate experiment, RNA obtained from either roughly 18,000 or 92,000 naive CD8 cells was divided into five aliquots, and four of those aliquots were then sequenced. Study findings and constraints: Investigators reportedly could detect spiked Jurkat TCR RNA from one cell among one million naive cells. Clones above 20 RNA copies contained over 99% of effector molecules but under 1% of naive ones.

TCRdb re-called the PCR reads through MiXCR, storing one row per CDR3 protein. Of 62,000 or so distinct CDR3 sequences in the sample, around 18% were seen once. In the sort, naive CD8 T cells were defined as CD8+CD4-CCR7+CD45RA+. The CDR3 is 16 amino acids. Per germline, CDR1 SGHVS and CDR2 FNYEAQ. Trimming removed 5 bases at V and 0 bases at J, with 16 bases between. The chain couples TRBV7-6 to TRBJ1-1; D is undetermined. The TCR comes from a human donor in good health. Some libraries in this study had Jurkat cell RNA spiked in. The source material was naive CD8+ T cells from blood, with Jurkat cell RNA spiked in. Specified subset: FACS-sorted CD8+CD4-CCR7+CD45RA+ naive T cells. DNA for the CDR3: TGTGCCAGCAGCCCCCCAACGACGTTGATGAACACTGAAGCTTTCTTT. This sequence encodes CASSPPTTLMNTEAFF.